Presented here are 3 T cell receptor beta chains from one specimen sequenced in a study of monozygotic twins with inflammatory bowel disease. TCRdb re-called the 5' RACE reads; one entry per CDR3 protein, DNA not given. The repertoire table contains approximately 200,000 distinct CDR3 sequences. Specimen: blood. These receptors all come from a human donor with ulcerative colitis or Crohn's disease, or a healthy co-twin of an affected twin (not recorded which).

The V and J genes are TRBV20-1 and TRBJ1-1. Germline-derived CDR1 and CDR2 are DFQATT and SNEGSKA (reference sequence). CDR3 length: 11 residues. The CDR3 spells CSAKRNTEAFF.

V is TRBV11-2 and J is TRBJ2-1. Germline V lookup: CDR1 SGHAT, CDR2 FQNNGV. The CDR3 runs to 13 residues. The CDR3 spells CASSIRLSNEQFF.

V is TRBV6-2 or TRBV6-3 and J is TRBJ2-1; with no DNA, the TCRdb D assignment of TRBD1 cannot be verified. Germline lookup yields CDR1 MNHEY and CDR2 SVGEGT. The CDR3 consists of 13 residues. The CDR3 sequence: CASTGLGGVEQFF.